The 5 T cell receptor beta chains presented below share a single source sample, sequenced in a study of shared clonotypes between healthy human individuals. The protocol was immunoSEQ multiplex PCR, while the TCRdb copy is restricted to in-frame clones and leaves out a portion. The table has hundreds of thousands of clones, around 79% seen once. Sequences were obtained from PBMCs. Receptor source: a woman in her forties in good health. Some clones in this sample may be carry-over from other donors' samples.

The chain carries TRBV28 and TRBJ2-7; 7 bases line up with TRBD1. This CDR3 is 15 amino acids long. With 6 bases clipped from V and 0 bases from J, the junction kept 8 bases outside the gene matches. Germline assignment: CDR1 MDHEN and CDR2 SYDVKM. The CDR3: CASRPTGASSYEQYF. The CDR3 DNA is TGTGCCAGCAGGCCAACAGGGGCCAGCTCCTACGAGCAGTACTTC. Full variable domain (outside the CDR3, taken from reference TRBV28 and TRBJ2-7): DVKVTQSSRYLVKRTGEKVFLECVQDMDHENMFWYRQDPGLGLRLIYFSYDVKMKEKGDIPEGYSVSREKKERFSLILESASTNQTSMYLCASRPTGASSYEQYFGPGTRLTVT.

The J gene is TRBJ2-2, the V gene TRBV9; D is uncertain. Trimming shortened V by 4 bases and J by 2 bases, and 9 bases separated the two germline ends. There are 14 residues in the CDR3. Per germline, CDR1 SGDLS and CDR2 YYNGEE. The CDR3 protein is CASSKRPNTGELFF. The CDR3 DNA reads TGTGCCAGCAGCAAACGACCCAACACCGGGGAGCTGTTTTTT.

This clone turned up a few times. The rearrangement joins TRBV19 to TRBJ1-5; D remains unclear. Looked up from germline, CDR1 is LNHDA and CDR2 is SQIVND (reference sequence). There are 13 residues in the CDR3. V lost 4 bases, J lost 4 bases, and 8 bases lay in between. This CDR3 is CASSSSRNQPQHF. The CDR3 DNA reads TGTGCCAGTAGTAGCAGTAGAAATCAGCCCCAGCATTTT.

The chain uses TRBV10-3 and TRBJ1-1, with 7 bases matching TRBD1. V trimming: 0 bases; J trimming: 2 bases; junction bases outside the gene matches: 6. Per the germline V gene, CDR1 is ENHRY and CDR2 is SYGVKD. This CDR3 has 16 amino acids. The CDR3 is CAISESAQGGNTEAFF. The CDR3 bases are TGTGCCATCAGTGAGTCCGCCCAGGGGGGCAACACTGAAGCTTTCTTT.

The chain joins TRBV30 to TRBJ2-7; tentatively, D is TRBD2 (7 bases). Trimming took off 0 bases at V and 6 bases at J, with 12 bases between the two ends. Germline V gives CDR1 GTSNPN, CDR2 SVGIG (reference sequence). CDR3 length: 13 amino acids. CDR3 protein: CAWSVRRGGEQYF. CDR3 nucleotides: TGTGCCTGGAGTGTACGTAGGGGGGGCGAGCAGTACTTC.